This T cell receptor (beta chain) was retrieved from a study of technical replicates of blood from a few donors (dated by TCRdb to about 2017). The CDR3 runs 16 residues from the cysteine to the phenylalanine. Only the CDR3 DNA stays, 48 bases, in frame from base 1. Reading the germline V gene gives CDR1 SGHVS and CDR2 FQNEAQ. V loses 5 bases of germline sequence and J loses 9 bases, and the interval between the two ends is 23 bases. Remarks on this clone: Its target antigen remains unknown. No base quality values were provided; no much bigger clone lies one nucleotide off.

Library generation was performed with the immunoSEQ multiplex PCR assay. The source is immuneACCESS, and TCRdb retained only in-frame sequences with V and J called. Part of the clones is not carried over; for the studies checked, unresolved V genes explain less than half of this, and the remainder is unexplained. For this sample the table gives about 56,000 clones, of which around 96% were detected only once. 2.5% to 3.5% of the sample belongs to the ten largest clones. The sequence is built from TRBV7-8 and TRBJ2-1; the D region possibly corresponds to TRBD1 (5 bases align). The receptor's source is a human donor in good health. Some clones in this sample may be carry-over from other donors' samples. The sample comprised PBMCs. The DNA reads TGTGCCAGCAGCGCCCGCCCAACCAATCTAGGGGCTGAGCAGTTCTTC. This translates into CASSARPTNLGAEQFF.